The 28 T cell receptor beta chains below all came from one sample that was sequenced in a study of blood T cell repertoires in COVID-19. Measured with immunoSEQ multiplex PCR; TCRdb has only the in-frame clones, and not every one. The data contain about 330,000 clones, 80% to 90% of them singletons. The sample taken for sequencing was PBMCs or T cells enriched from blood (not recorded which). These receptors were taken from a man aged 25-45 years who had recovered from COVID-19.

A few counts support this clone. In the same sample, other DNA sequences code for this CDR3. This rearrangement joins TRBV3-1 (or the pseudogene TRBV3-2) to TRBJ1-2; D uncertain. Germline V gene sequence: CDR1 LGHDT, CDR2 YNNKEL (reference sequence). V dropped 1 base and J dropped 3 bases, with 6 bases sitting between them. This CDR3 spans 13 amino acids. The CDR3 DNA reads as TGTGCCAGCAGCCAAGCCAGTGACTATGGCTACACCTTC. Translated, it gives CASSQASDYGYTF.

The CDR3 DNA is TGTGCCAGCAGCATTGGGACTAGCGGGGACCCGGGGACCCAGTACTTC. This encodes CASSIGTSGDPGTQYF. The V gene is TRBV11-3, the J gene TRBJ2-5, with 13 bases aligning to TRBD2. This CDR3 has 16 residues. In germline, CDR1 is SGHNT, CDR2 YENEEA. Unmatched junction bases numbered 10, after V lost 5 bases and J lost 7 bases.

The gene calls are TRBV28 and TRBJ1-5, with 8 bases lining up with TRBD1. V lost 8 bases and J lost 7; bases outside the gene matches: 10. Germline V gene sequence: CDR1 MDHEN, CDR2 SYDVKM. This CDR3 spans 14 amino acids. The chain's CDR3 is CASVEPDREQPQHF. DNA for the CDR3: TGTGCCAGCGTCGAACCGGACAGGGAGCAGCCCCAGCATTTT.

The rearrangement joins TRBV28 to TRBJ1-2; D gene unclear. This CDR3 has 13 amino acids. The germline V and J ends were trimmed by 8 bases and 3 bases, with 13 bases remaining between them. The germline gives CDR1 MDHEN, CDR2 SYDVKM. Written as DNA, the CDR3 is TGTGCCAGCTCCTCCGGCGGATACTATGGCTACACCTTC. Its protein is CASSSGGYYGYTF.

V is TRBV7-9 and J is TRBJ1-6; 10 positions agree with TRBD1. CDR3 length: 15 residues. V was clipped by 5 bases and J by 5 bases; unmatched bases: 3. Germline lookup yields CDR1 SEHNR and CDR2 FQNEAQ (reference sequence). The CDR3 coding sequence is TGTGCCAGCAGCCGGACAGGGGGGCATAATTCACCCCTCCACTTT. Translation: CASSRTGGHNSPLHF.

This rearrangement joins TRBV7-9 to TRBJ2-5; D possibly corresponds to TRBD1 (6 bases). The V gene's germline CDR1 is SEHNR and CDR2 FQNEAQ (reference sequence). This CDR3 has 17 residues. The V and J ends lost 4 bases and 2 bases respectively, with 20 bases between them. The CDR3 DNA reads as TGTGCCAGCAGCTCCGTTCTCGTTATCAGGGGTCAAGAGACCCAGTACTTC. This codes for CASSSVLVIRGQETQYF.

The CDR3 is CASSLGGGTETQYF. CDR3 DNA sequence: TGTGCCAGCAGCCTAGGGGGGGGCACGGAGACCCAGTACTTC. J is TRBJ2-5 and V is TRBV3-1 (or the pseudogene TRBV3-2), with D perhaps matching TRBD2 (7 bases). Deletions cut 4 bases from V and 5 bases from J, with 14 bases between. The length of the CDR3 is 14 residues. Germline-derived CDR1 and CDR2 are LGHDT and YNNKEL (reference sequence).

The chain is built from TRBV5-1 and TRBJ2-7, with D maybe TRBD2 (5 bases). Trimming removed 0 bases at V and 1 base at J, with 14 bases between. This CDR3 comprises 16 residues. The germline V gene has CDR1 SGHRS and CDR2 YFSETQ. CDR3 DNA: TGCGCCAGCAGCTTGGAATTGGGAGTCGGTTCCTACGAGCAGTACTTC. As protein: CASSLELGVGSYEQYF.

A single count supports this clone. Written as DNA, the CDR3 is TGTGCCAGCAGTGGGGACAGCCCCCGGTCCTACGAGCAGTACTTC. Amino acid sequence: CASSGDSPRSYEQYF. J is TRBJ2-7 and V is TRBV2; TRBD1 matches at 7 bases. The CDR3 has 15 amino acids. With 4 bases clipped from V and 1 base from J, the junction kept 7 bases outside the gene matches. Germline V gene sequence: CDR1 SNHLY, CDR2 FYNNEI.

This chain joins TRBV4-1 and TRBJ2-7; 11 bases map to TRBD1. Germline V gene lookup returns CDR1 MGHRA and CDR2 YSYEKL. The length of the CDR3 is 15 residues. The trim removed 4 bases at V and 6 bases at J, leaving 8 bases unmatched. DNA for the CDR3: TGCGCCAGCAGCCGGGGGACAGGGGGGCGCATCGAGCAGTACTTC. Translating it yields CASSRGTGGRIEQYF.

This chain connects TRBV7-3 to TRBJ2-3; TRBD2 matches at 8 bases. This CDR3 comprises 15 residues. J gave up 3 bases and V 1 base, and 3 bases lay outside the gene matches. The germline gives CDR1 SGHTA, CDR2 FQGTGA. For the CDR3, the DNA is TGTGCCAGCAGCTTAAGCGGGGGGCTTACAGATACGCAGTATTTT. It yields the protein CASSLSGGLTDTQYF.

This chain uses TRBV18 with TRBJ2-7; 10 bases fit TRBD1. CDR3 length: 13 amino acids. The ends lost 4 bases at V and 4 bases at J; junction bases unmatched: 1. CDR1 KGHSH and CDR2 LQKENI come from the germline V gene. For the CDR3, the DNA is TGTGCCAGCTCACGGGGACAGGGGTACGAGCAGTACTTC. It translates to CASSRGQGYEQYF.

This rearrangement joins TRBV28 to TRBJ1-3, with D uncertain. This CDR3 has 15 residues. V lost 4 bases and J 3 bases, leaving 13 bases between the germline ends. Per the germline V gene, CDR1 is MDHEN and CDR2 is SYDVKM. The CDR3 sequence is CASSSSPGRGNTIYF. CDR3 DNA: TGTGCCAGCAGTTCCTCCCCGGGTCGTGGAAACACCATATATTTT.

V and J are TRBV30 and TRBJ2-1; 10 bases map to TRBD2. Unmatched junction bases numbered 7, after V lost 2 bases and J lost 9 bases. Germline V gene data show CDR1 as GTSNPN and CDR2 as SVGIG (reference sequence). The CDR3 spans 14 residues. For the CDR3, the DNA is TGTGCCTGGAGTCTCGGGACTAGCGTTATTGAGCAGTTCTTC. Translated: CAWSLGTSVIEQFF.

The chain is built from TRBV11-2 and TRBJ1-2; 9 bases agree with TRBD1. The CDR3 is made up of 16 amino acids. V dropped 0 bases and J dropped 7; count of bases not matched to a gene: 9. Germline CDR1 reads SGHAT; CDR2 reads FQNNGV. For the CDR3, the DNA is TGTGCCAGCAGCTTAGATCTTAACAGGGGGCACGGTGGCTACACCTTC. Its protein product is CASSLDLNRGHGGYTF.

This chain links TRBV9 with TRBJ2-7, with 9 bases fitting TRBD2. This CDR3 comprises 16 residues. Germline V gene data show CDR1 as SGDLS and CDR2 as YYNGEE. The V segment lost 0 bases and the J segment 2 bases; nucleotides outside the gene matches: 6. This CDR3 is CASSVGAGGRTYEQYF. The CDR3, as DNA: TGTGCCAGCAGCGTAGGAGCGGGGGGCCGAACCTACGAGCAGTACTTC.

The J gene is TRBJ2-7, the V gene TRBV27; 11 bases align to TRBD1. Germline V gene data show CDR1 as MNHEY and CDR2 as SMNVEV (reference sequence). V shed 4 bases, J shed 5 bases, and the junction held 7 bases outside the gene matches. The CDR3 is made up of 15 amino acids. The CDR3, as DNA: TGTGCCAGCAGTTCCTTGGGGACAGGGGGTAACGAGCAGTACTTC. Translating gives CASSSLGTGGNEQYF.

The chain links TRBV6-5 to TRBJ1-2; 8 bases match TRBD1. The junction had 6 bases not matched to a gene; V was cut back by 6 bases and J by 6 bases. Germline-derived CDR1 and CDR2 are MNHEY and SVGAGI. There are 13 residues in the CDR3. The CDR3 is CASRGTGMDGYTF. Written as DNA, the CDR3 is TGTGCCAGCAGGGGGACAGGTATGGATGGCTACACCTTC.

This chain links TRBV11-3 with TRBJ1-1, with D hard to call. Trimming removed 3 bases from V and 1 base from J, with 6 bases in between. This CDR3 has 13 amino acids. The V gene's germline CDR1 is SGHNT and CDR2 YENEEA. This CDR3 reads CASSFGWNTEAFF. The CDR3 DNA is TGTGCCAGCAGCTTCGGGTGGAACACTGAAGCTTTCTTT.

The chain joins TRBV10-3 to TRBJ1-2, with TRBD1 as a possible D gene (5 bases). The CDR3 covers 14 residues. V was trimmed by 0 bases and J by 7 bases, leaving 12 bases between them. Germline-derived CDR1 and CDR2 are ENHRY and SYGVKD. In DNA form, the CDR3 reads TGTGCCATCAGTGAGTCGGGAGGGGAGAGTGGCTACACCTTC. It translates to CAISESGGESGYTF.

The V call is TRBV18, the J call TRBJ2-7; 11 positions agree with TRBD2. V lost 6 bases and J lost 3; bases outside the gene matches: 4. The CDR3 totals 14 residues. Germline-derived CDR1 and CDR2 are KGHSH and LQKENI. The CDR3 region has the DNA TGTGCCAGCTCTCTAGCGGGGGGCCGCTACGAGCAGTACTTC. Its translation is CASSLAGGRYEQYF.

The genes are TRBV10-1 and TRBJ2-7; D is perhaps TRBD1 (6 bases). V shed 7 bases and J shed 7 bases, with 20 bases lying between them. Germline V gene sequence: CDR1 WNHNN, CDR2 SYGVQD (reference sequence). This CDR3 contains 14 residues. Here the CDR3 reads CASKGDLRTREQYF. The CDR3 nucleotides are TGCGCCAGCAAGGGGGACCTTAGGACGAGAGAGCAGTACTTC.

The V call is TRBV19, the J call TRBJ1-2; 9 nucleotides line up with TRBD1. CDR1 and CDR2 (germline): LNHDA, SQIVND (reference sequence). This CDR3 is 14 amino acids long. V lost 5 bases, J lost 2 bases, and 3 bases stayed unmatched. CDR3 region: CASSATGGNYGYTF. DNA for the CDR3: TGTGCCAGTAGTGCGACAGGGGGGAACTATGGCTACACCTTC.

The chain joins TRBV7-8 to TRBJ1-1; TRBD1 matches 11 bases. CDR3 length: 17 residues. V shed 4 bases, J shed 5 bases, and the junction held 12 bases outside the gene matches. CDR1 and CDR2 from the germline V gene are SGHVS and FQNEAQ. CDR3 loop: CASSSDRGLGKWTEAFF. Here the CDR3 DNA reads TGTGCCAGCAGCTCGGACAGGGGGCTAGGAAAATGGACTGAAGCTTTCTTT.

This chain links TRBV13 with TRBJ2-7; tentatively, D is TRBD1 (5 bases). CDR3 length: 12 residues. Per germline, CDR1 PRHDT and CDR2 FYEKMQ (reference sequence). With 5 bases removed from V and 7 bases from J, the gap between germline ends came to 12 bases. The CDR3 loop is CASSNRFEEQYF. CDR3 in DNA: TGTGCCAGCAGCAACAGGTTCGAGGAGCAGTACTTC.

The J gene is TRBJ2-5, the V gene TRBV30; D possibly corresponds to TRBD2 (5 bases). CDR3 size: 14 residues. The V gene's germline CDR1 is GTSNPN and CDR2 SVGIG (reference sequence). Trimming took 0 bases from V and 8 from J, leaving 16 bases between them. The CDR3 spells CAWSVLGSHQTQYF. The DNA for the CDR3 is TGTGCCTGGAGTGTACTAGGCAGCCACCAAACCCAGTACTTC.

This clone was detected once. CDR3 loop: CASSFWGGDNEQFF. The CDR3 region has the DNA TGTGCCAGCAGTTTTTGGGGAGGAGACAATGAGCAGTTCTTC. The chain carries TRBV28 and TRBJ2-1, with D perhaps TRBD2 (6 bases). CDR3 length equals 14 residues. The V end was cut by 3 bases, the J end by 5 bases, with 11 bases between. Germline CDR1 MDHEN, CDR2 SYDVKM.

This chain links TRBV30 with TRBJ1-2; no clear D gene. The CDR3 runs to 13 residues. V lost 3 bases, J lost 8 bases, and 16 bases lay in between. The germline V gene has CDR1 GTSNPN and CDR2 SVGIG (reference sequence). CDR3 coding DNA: TGTGCCTGGAGCCCCCTGGCCTTCGGGGGCTACACCTTC. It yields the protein CAWSPLAFGGYTF.